These T cell receptor beta chains were read from a single sample in a study of cytomegalovirus exposure and HLA in healthy donors. This table comes from immunoSEQ multiplex PCR, and its TCRdb copy is limited to in-frame clones, with some not included. The sample carries about 140,000 clones, roughly four fifths recorded once. Sequencing used PBMCs. All receptors come from a man aged 40-55 years in good health and CMV-seropositive. Both conserved end residues are part of each CDR3. D genes are given only for firm matches. Some rows mark clone size as missing; the rest say once, few, many or name a class of expanded clone.

d_gene,len,j_gene,v_gene,abundance,CDR3aa,CDR3nt
-,13,TRBJ1-1,TRBV6-4,-,CASSFTGSPHLFF,TGTGCCAGCAGTTTTACAGGGTCTCCACACTTGTTCTTT
-,14,TRBJ1-2,TRBV5-1,-,CASSGPNRVYGYTF,TGCGCCAGCAGCGGGCCCAACAGGGTCTATGGCTACACCTTC
-,15,TRBJ2-3,TRBV7-9,-,CSSSFRTLNTDTQYF,TGTTCCAGCAGCTTCCGGACACTCAACACAGATACGCAGTATTTT
TRBD1,14,TRBJ1-4,TRBV9,-,CASSAGTGSEKLFF,TGTGCCAGCAGCGCTGGGACAGGGAGCGAAAAACTGTTTTTT
TRBD1,15,TRBJ2-3,TRBV5-1,-,CASSPGQGVTDTQYF,TGCGCCAGCAGCCCGGGACAGGGGGTAACAGATACGCAGTATTTT
-,15,TRBJ2-3,TRBV4-1,-,CASSRSGLFTDTQYF,TGCGCCAGCAGCCGCTCGGGACTGTTCACAGATACGCAGTATTTT
TRBD1,14,TRBJ2-7,TRBV19,-,CASSLTGDLYEQYF,TGTGCCAGTAGCCTAACAGGGGACCTCTACGAGCAGTACTTC
TRBD2,16,TRBJ2-1,TRBV9,-,CASSAGASGRYNEQFF,TGTGCCAGCAGCGCTGGTGCTAGCGGGAGGTACAATGAGCAGTTCTTC
-,13,TRBJ2-1,TRBV6-1,-,CASSERERLEQFF,TGTGCCAGCAGTGAAAGGGAGAGGCTTGAGCAGTTCTTC
-,13,TRBJ1-1,TRBV4-1,once,CASSSGGFTEAFF,TGCGCCAGCAGCTCTGGAGGGTTTACTGAAGCTTTCTTT
-,13,TRBJ1-1,TRBV9,-,CASSVRGNTEAFF,TGTGCCAGCAGCGTACGAGGGAACACTGAAGCTTTCTTT
-,13,TRBJ1-2,TRBV5-6,-,CASEGGRVEGYTF,TGTGCCAGCGAGGGCGGGAGGGTCGAGGGCTACACCTTC
-,16,TRBJ2-5,TRBV9,-,CASSVATGGAGETQYF,TGTGCCAGCAGCGTAGCTACGGGCGGGGCGGGGGAGACCCAGTACTTC
TRBD1,17,TRBJ1-2,TRBV28,-,CASSNLGFGTDNYGYTF,TGTGCCAGCAGTAATCTGGGCTTCGGGACAGACAACTATGGCTACACCTTC
TRBD1,15,TRBJ1-4,TRBV5-4,-,CASSLDRGSNEKLFF,TGTGCCAGCAGCTTGGACAGGGGTTCTAATGAAAAACTGTTTTTT
-,17,TRBJ1-5,TRBV4-1,-,CASSREDSFYSNQPQHF,TGCGCCAGCAGCCGAGAGGACAGTTTCTATAGCAATCAGCCCCAGCATTTT
TRBD2,15,TRBJ2-7,TRBV7-2,once,CASSLDMTSGYEQYF,TGTGCCAGCAGCTTAGACATGACTAGCGGCTACGAGCAGTACTTC
TRBD2,16,TRBJ2-1,TRBV19,few,CASEESSGPSYNEQFF,TGTGCCAGTGAAGAGTCTAGCGGACCCTCCTACAATGAGCAGTTCTTC
TRBD1,16,TRBJ1-5,TRBV11-2,-,CASSFHSGTGSQPQHF,TGTGCCAGCAGCTTTCACTCCGGGACAGGGTCTCAGCCCCAGCATTTT
-,14,TRBJ1-4,TRBV30,few,CAWNTVIANEKLFF,TGTGCCTGGAACACAGTAATAGCTAATGAAAAACTGTTTTTT
TRBD1,15,TRBJ1-6,TRBV6-1,-,CASSRSGGSDSPLHF,TGTGCCAGCAGTCGATCAGGGGGTTCCGATTCACCCCTCCACTTT
TRBD2,17,TRBJ2-3,TRBV4-1,-,CASSQESTGLAGGPQYF,TGCGCCAGCAGCCAAGAATCCACAGGACTAGCGGGGGGCCCACAGTATTTT
TRBD2,16,TRBJ2-7,TRBV27,once,CASSLFGGGLSYEQYF,TGTGCCAGCAGTTTATTCGGCGGGGGGCTCTCGTACGAGCAGTACTTC
TRBD1,15,TRBJ2-7,TRBV19,-,CASSPTRDSVYEQYF,TGTGCCAGTAGCCCAACCCGGGACAGTGTCTACGAGCAGTACTTC
TRBD2,16,TRBJ2-7,TRBV4-3,few,CASSQEIGTMAYEQYF,TGCGCCAGCAGCCAAGAAATCGGGACTATGGCCTACGAGCAGTACTTC
TRBD2,15,TRBJ2-5,TRBV4-3,-,CASSQVGGGGETQYF,TGCGCCAGCAGCCAAGTGGGCGGGGGAGGTGAGACCCAGTACTTC
-,11,TRBJ2-5,TRBV2,-,CASTGKETQYF,TGTGCCAGCACGGGGAAAGAGACCCAGTACTTC
-,14,TRBJ2-4,TRBV6-1,-,CATRGGQGGGLLYF,TGTGCCACTAGGGGGGGGCAGGGAGGTGGTCTCCTGTACTTC
TRBD1,17,TRBJ2-2,TRBV4-3,-,CASSPLQGQGLIGELFF,TGCGCCAGCAGCCCCTTACAGGGACAGGGGTTAATCGGGGAGCTGTTTTTT
TRBD1,15,TRBJ1-4,TRBV14,-,CASSQDGTGSEKLFF,TGTGCCAGCAGCCAAGATGGGACAGGAAGTGAAAAACTGTTTTTT
TRBD2,15,TRBJ2-1,TRBV9,-,CASSVAGSGVNEQFF,TGTGCCAGCAGCGTAGCGGGTAGCGGGGTCAATGAGCAGTTCTTC
TRBD2,14,TRBJ2-1,TRBV2,-,CASKGLAGDNEQFF,TGTGCCAGCAAAGGACTAGCGGGAGACAATGAGCAGTTCTTC
-,13,TRBJ1-1,TRBV6-4,-,CASSLGGNTEAFF,TGTGCCAGTAGCCTAGGGGGGAACACTGAAGCTTTCTTT
-,12,TRBJ1-2,TRBV29-1,-,CSVEGTYYGYTF,TGCAGCGTTGAAGGGACTTATTATGGCTACACCTTC
-,12,TRBJ2-5,TRBV5-1,-,CASSAGAETQYF,TGCGCCAGCAGCGCAGGGGCAGAGACCCAGTACTTC
-,13,TRBJ1-2,TRBV5-1,-,CASSPGQNYGYTF,TGCGCCAGCAGCCCAGGGCAGAACTATGGCTACACCTTC
-,15,TRBJ2-3,TRBV7-3,-,CASSLGATFLDTQYF,TGTGCCAGCAGTTTAGGGGCGACCTTCTTAGATACGCAGTATTTT
-,15,TRBJ2-7,TRBV5-4,-,CASSLGLPSSYEQYF,TGTGCCAGCAGCTTGGGACTCCCGAGCTCCTACGAGCAGTACTTC
-,13,TRBJ1-2,TRBV9,-,CASSVGGGFGYTF,TGTGCCAGCAGCGTAGGGGGGGGCTTTGGCTACACCTTC
-,11,TRBJ2-5,TRBV30,many,CAWIRSETQYF,TGTGCCTGGATACGGTCGGAGACCCAGTACTTC
-,15,TRBJ1-2,TRBV5-1,-,CASAVGIGGNYGYTF,TGCGCCAGCGCTGTGGGGATAGGGGGTAACTATGGCTACACCTTC
-,14,TRBJ2-5,TRBV6-6,-,CASSYRVGQETQYF,TGTGCCAGCAGTTACCGGGTCGGCCAAGAGACCCAGTACTTC
-,15,TRBJ1-3,TRBV5-1,-,CASSSLGASGNTIYF,TGCGCCAGCAGTTCCCTGGGGGCGTCCGGAAACACCATATATTTT
-,14,TRBJ2-4,TRBV10-1,-,CASSEGGPKNIQYF,TGCGCCAGCAGTGAGGGGGGCCCGAAAAACATTCAGTACTTC
-,14,TRBJ2-1,TRBV2,-,CASSVLLVGNEQFF,TGTGCCAGCAGTGTACTACTAGTGGGGAATGAGCAGTTCTTC
-,14,TRBJ1-2,TRBV28,-,CASSPLDNNYGYTF,TGTGCCAGCAGCCCGTTGGACAATAACTATGGCTACACCTTC
TRBD2,14,TRBJ2-5,TRBV2,-,CASLGLAGQETQYF,TGTGCCAGCTTGGGACTAGCGGGCCAAGAGACCCAGTACTTC
-,15,TRBJ1-5,TRBV19,-,CASSPPRPGDQPQHF,TGTGCCAGTAGCCCACCGAGACCCGGAGATCAGCCCCAGCATTTT
-,13,TRBJ1-1,TRBV10-3,-,CAIRDSGNAEAFF,TGTGCCATCAGGGATTCGGGGAACGCTGAAGCTTTCTTT
-,14,TRBJ2-5,TRBV4-3,-,CASSQDGGPATQYF,TGCGCCAGCAGCCAAGATGGCGGCCCGGCGACCCAGTACTTC
TRBD2,16,TRBJ2-5,TRBV5-1,-,CASSTGTSGYQETQYF,TGCGCCAGCAGCACCGGGACTAGCGGGTACCAAGAGACCCAGTACTTC
-,15,TRBJ1-2,TRBV4-2,-,CASSQAEGGISGYTF,TGTGCCAGCAGCCAAGCAGAGGGAGGAATCTCTGGCTACACCTTC
-,14,TRBJ1-6,TRBV7-3,few,CASSLGGAGSPLHF,TGTGCCAGCAGCTTAGGCGGGGCAGGGTCACCCCTCCACTTT
-,15,TRBJ2-2,TRBV7-8,-,CASSFTRLNTGELFF,TGTGCCAGCAGCTTTACTAGGTTGAACACCGGGGAGCTGTTTTTT
-,13,TRBJ2-3,TRBV7-7,-,CASSQAASDTQYF,TGTGCCAGCAGCCAAGCGGCCTCAGATACGCAGTATTTT
-,15,TRBJ1-5,TRBV4-3,once,CASSQDKTALQPQHF,TGCGCCAGCAGCCAAGATAAGACAGCTCTACAGCCCCAGCATTTT
TRBD2,14,TRBJ2-1,TRBV30,once,CAWSVTSGRHEQFF,TGTGCCTGGAGTGTTACTAGCGGGAGACATGAGCAGTTCTTC
-,11,TRBJ2-7,TRBV2,-,CASRSGYEQYF,TGTGCCAGCAGGTCAGGGTACGAGCAGTACTTC
-,14,TRBJ1-2,TRBV19,-,CASSLSRSYYGYTF,TGTGCCAGTAGTTTGTCCCGGAGCTACTATGGCTACACCTTC